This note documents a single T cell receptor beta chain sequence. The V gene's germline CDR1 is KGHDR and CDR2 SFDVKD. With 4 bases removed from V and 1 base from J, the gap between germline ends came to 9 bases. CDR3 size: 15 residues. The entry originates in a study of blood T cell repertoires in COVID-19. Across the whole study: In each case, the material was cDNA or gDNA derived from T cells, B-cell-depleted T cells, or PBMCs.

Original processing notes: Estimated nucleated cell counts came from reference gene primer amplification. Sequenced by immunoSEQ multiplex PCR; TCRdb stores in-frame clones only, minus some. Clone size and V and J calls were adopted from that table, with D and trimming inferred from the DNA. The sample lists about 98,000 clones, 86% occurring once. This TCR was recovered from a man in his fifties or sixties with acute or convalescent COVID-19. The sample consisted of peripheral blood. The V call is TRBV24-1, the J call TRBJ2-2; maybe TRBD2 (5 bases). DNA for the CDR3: TGTGCCACCAGTGACCGGGGTAGGAACACCGGGGAGCTGTTTTTT. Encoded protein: CATSDRGRNTGELFF.